Below are 25 T cell receptor beta chains sequenced from a single sample in a study of CD8 T cells in ankylosing spondylitis. General observations from the study: A TCR beta motif of roughly 8 highly homologous variants seemed to mark ankylosing spondylitis blood.

TCRdb redid the calling of the 5' RACE reads with MiXCR, one entry per CDR3 protein. The sample yields roughly 350,000 distinct CDR3 sequences, less than 9.5% seen once. The antigens of these receptors remain unknown. Sample: blood, either unsorted or a sorted T cell fraction (not recorded which). Source of these receptors: a male donor with ankylosing spondylitis.

The table lists this clonotype with a few counts. This chain links TRBV4-2 with TRBJ1-2; TRBD1 matches at 10 bases. Trimming at V came to 2 bases and at J to 6 bases, leaving 9 bases not matched to a gene. There are 16 residues in the CDR3. The V gene's germline CDR1 is LGHNA and CDR2 YNFKEQ. The CDR3 bases are TGTGCCAGCAGCCAACTAAGAGGAGGGACAGGGGATGGCTACACCTTC. It translates to CASSQLRGGTGDGYTF.

This clonotype was recorded many times. The chain is built from TRBV29-1 and TRBJ2-1, with a weak D call TRBD2 (6 bases). V was cut by 6 bases and J by 4 bases, with 13 bases left in between. Per the germline V gene, CDR1 is SQVTM and CDR2 is ANQGSEA. The CDR3 is 13 residues long. The CDR3 protein is CSVQASEYNEQFF. For the CDR3, the DNA is TGCAGCGTACAGGCTAGCGAATACAATGAGCAGTTCTTC.

This clonotype was observed a few times. The chain's CDR3 is CSARDGGQGGIHEQFF. In nucleotides, the CDR3 is TGCAGTGCTAGAGATGGGGGACAGGGGGGTATCCATGAGCAGTTCTTC. The V call is TRBV20-1, the J call TRBJ2-1; 11 bases match TRBD1. V shed 0 bases, J shed 8 bases, and the junction held 9 bases outside the gene matches. This CDR3 has 16 residues. Germline V gene sequence: CDR1 DFQATT, CDR2 SNEGSKA (reference sequence).

This clonotype appeared a few times. DNA of the CDR3: TGTGCCAGCACTGGGCGGGCGAACACCGGGGAGCTGTTTTTT. It specifies CASTGRANTGELFF. The rearrangement links TRBV2 to TRBJ2-2; D is possibly TRBD2 (5 bases). The CDR3 length is 14 residues. Trimming removed 7 bases at V and 0 bases at J, with 9 bases between. The germline V gene encodes CDR1 SNHLY and CDR2 FYNNEI. The variable domain in full, with the rest retrieved from reference TRBV2 and TRBJ2-2, is EPEVTQTPSHQVTQMGQEVILRCVPISNHLYFYWYRQILGQKVEFLVSFYNNEISEKSEIFDDQFSVERPDGSNFTLKIRSTKLEDSAMYFCASTGRANTGELFFGEGSRLTVL.

This clonotype was seen at least ten times. This rearrangement joins TRBV2 to TRBJ2-7; TRBD1 matches 9 bases. V lost 2 bases to trimming and J lost 5 bases; unmatched junction nucleotides: 7. Germline CDR1 and CDR2: SNHLY and FYNNEI. The CDR3 has 15 amino acids. CDR3 sequence: CASSEYRGQLDEQYF. CDR3 sequence (DNA): TGTGCCAGCAGTGAATACAGGGGGCAATTGGACGAGCAGTACTTC.

V and J are TRBV7-2 and TRBJ2-7; D remains unclear. This CDR3 contains 13 residues. Germline V gene data show CDR1 as SGHTA and CDR2 as FQGNSA. The V gene lost 4 bases and the J gene lost 6 bases, with 13 bases spanning the gap. CDR3 sequence (DNA): TGTGCCAGCAGCTACGCCTCTCCTCGCGAGCAGTACTTC. It translates to CASSYASPREQYF.

The CDR3 loop reads CSVEHLNYGYTF. The CDR3, as DNA: TGCAGCGTCGAACACCTTAACTATGGCTACACCTTC. The chain employs TRBV29-1 and TRBJ1-2, with D unresolved. The CDR3 covers 12 residues. Looked up from germline, CDR1 is SQVTM and CDR2 is ANQGSEA. V was shortened by 6 bases and J by 1 base, with 9 bases between the two germline ends.

The chain combines TRBV6-1 with TRBJ1-6; 7 nucleotides agree with TRBD1. V trimming: 5 bases; J trimming: 6 bases; junction bases outside the gene matches: 13. The CDR3 extends over 17 amino acids. CDR1 is MNHNS, CDR2 SASEGT, per germline. The CDR3 nucleotides read TGTGCCAGCAGTCCGACAGGGTCTTTTTTGGTTAATTCACCCCTCCACTTT. Its translation is CASSPTGSFLVNSPLHF.

This clonotype was found many times. This chain connects TRBV6-2 or TRBV6-3 to TRBJ2-7, with TRBD2 as a possible D gene (6 bases). The CDR3 totals 11 residues. CDR1 MNHEY and CDR2 SVGEGT come from the germline V gene. The ends were cut back, 5 bases at V and 6 bases at J, with 8 bases in the middle. The CDR3 nucleotides read TGTGCCAGCAGTCAGGGAGGCGAGCAGTACTTC. Residues: CASSQGGEQYF.

This clonotype was observed many times. V and J are TRBV5-1 and TRBJ2-1; D not resolved. CDR3 length: 16 residues. Trimming took 1 base from V and 3 from J, leaving 14 bases between them. CDR1 SGHRS and CDR2 YFSETQ come from the germline V gene. The CDR3 DNA is TGCGCCAGCAGCTTGCGATACACCTCTTTCTACAATGAGCAGTTCTTC. Translating gives CASSLRYTSFYNEQFF.

This clonotype was seen at least ten times. The chain combines TRBV28 with TRBJ1-5, with a possible D match to TRBD1 (6 bases). V lost 7 bases and J lost 6, with 22 bases in between. The CDR3 contains 16 residues. Germline CDR1 is MDHEN and CDR2 is SYDVKM. The CDR3 is CASKTRGTWGSQPQHF. CDR3 bases: TGTGCCAGCAAGACAAGGGGGACATGGGGTAGTCAGCCCCAGCATTTT.

This clonotype occurred a few times. This chain joins TRBV24-1 and TRBJ1-1; D uncertain. V lost 3 bases and J lost 4, with 11 bases in between. The CDR3 totals 14 residues. Germline V gene lookup returns CDR1 KGHDR and CDR2 SFDVKD. The CDR3, as DNA: TGTGCCACCAGTGATCCCGGTAGCGGCACTGAAGCTTTCTTT. Its translation: CATSDPGSGTEAFF.

The CDR3 protein is CASNLDRLREQFF. The CDR3 DNA reads as TGTGCCAGCAACTTGGACAGGTTGCGGGAGCAGTTCTTC. The J gene is TRBJ2-1, the V gene TRBV7-3, with 7 bases matching TRBD1. The germline V gene has CDR1 SGHTA and CDR2 FQGTGA. The CDR3 extends over 13 amino acids. V gave up 7 bases and J gave up 10 bases; unmatched junction bases: 10. Together with reference TRBV7-3 and TRBJ2-1, the CDR3 gives the full variable domain: GAGVSQTPSNKVTEKGKYVELRCDPISGHTALYWYRQSLGQGPEFLIYFQGTGAADDSGLPNDRFFAVRPEGSVSTLKIQRTERGDSAVYLCASNLDRLREQFFGPGTRLTVL.

There are a few counts of this clonotype. This chain joins TRBV28 and TRBJ2-7; D perhaps matches TRBD2 (5 bases). V lost 5 bases, J lost 11 bases, and 13 bases lay in between. The germline CDR1 and CDR2 sequences are MDHEN and SYDVKM. This CDR3 has 11 amino acids. CDR3 in amino acids: CASSPSSRKYF. CDR3 sequence (DNA): TGTGCCAGCAGTCCGTCTAGCCGCAAGTACTTC.

CDR3 region: CASSLGTANNEQFF. The DNA for the CDR3 is TGCGCCAGCAGCTTGGGTACTGCAAACAATGAGCAGTTCTTC. The chain couples TRBV5-1 to TRBJ2-1; the D is unclear. Trimming removed 0 bases at V and 5 bases at J, with 9 bases between. The CDR3 length is 14 residues. Germline CDR1 is SGHRS and CDR2 is YFSETQ. The full variable domain, its missing parts supplied by reference TRBV5-1 and TRBJ2-1, is KAGVTQTPRYLIKTRGQQVTLSCSPISGHRSVSWYQQTPGQGLQFLFEYFSETQRNKGNFPGRFSGRQFSNSRSEMNVSTLELGDSALYLCASSLGTANNEQFFGPGTRLTVL.

A few counts support this clonotype. The genes are TRBV14 and TRBJ2-7; TRBD1 is a possible D gene (6 bases). From germline, CDR1 is SGHDN and CDR2 FVKESK. CDR3 size: 13 residues. Trimming left V 4 bases short and J 3 bases short, with 10 bases between. CDR3 nucleotide sequence: TGTGCCAGCAGCCCGCAACAGGGCTACGAGCAGTACTTC. Protein sequence: CASSPQQGYEQYF.

The chain recombines TRBV5-1 with TRBJ2-7; TRBD1 agrees at 9 bases. The CDR3 spans 15 residues. Germline V gene data show CDR1 as SGHRS and CDR2 as YFSETQ. Trimming cost V 4 bases and J 4 bases; bases outside gene matches: 9. DNA of the CDR3: TGCGCCAGCAGCCTACTCAGACAGGGGGAGTACGAGCAGTACTTC. It translates to CASSLLRQGEYEQYF. Looking up the rest from reference TRBV5-1 and TRBJ2-7 gives the full variable domain: KAGVTQTPRYLIKTRGQQVTLSCSPISGHRSVSWYQQTPGQGLQFLFEYFSETQRNKGNFPGRFSGRQFSNSRSEMNVSTLELGDSALYLCASSLLRQGEYEQYFGPGTRLTVT.

In this sample, this clonotype turned up many times. CDR3 region: CASRRGPDPVYGYTF. In DNA form, the CDR3 reads TGTGCCAGCAGAAGGGGACCGGACCCGGTCTATGGCTACACCTTC. The chain has TRBV6-2 or TRBV6-3 and TRBJ1-2, with D maybe TRBD1 (5 bases). V was pared by 6 bases and J by 4 bases, with 18 bases between. The CDR3 runs to 15 residues. Germline loops: CDR1 MNHEY, CDR2 SVGEGT.

The chain employs TRBV7-3 and TRBJ2-1; the D gene is possibly TRBD1 (6 bases). This CDR3 spans 16 amino acids. V dropped 7 bases and J dropped 0 bases, with 16 bases sitting between them. The germline V gene has CDR1 SGHTA and CDR2 FQGTGA. CDR3 amino acids: CASTRGPRSSYNEQFF. The CDR3 bases are TGTGCCAGCACCAGGGGACCAAGGAGCTCCTACAATGAGCAGTTCTTC.

This clonotype occurred many times. The V and J genes are TRBV20-1 and TRBJ2-3, with TRBD2 identical over 7 bases. J lost 6 bases, V lost 4 bases, and 19 bases had no gene match. The CDR3 length is 17 residues. Germline V gives CDR1 DFQATT, CDR2 SNEGSKA (reference sequence). The CDR3 nucleotides are TGCAGTGCTACCCCATCGTTATGGCGGGAGTGGTCGGATACGCAGTATTTT. This sequence encodes CSATPSLWREWSDTQYF.

The chain combines TRBV18 with TRBJ1-5; D is undetermined. The CDR3 totals 13 residues. The V end was cut by 2 bases, the J end by 3 bases, with 5 bases between. Germline values: CDR1 KGHSH, CDR2 LQKENI. For the CDR3, the DNA is TGTGCCAGCTCACCAGAAACCAATCAGCCCCAGCATTTT. Protein: CASSPETNQPQHF.

This clonotype was counted many times. V is TRBV3-1 and J is TRBJ1-6; D not resolved. V gave up 0 bases and J gave up 10 bases, with 10 bases separating them. The CDR3 covers 14 residues. CDR1 and CDR2 (germline): LGHDT, YNNKEL (reference sequence). The CDR3 DNA reads as TGTGCCAGCAGCCAAGAGGCTCGGTCCTCACCCCTCCACTTT. Protein: CASSQEARSSPLHF.

This clonotype was counted ten times or more. The V call is TRBV12-3 or TRBV12-4, the J call TRBJ1-5; D remains unclear. The length of the CDR3 is 14 residues. V was clipped by 0 bases and J by 0 bases, with 3 bases between them. CDR3 nucleotide sequence: TGTGCCAGCAGTTTAGCAGATAGCAATCAGCCCCAGCATTTT. Its translation: CASSLADSNQPQHF.

This chain uses TRBV20-1 with TRBJ1-5, with D maybe TRBD1 (5 bases). This CDR3 is built from 12 residues. Trimming left V 5 bases short and J 9 bases short, with 14 bases between. Germline loops: CDR1 DFQATT, CDR2 SNEGSKA (reference sequence). CDR3 DNA sequence: TGCAGTGCTGTTGGGGCTACGCTGCCCCAGCATTTT. Protein product: CSAVGATLPQHF.

The chain recombines TRBV27 with TRBJ2-3, with D possibly being TRBD1 or TRBD2 (5 bases each). Germline V gene sequence: CDR1 MNHEY, CDR2 SMNVEV (reference sequence). CDR3 size: 14 residues. The V end lost 1 base, the J end lost 0 bases, and 5 bases lay between the germline ends. The CDR3 is CASSLWDSTDTQYF. In DNA form, the CDR3 reads TGTGCCAGCAGTTTATGGGACAGCACAGATACGCAGTATTTT.